The entry below gives a single T cell receptor (beta chain) sequence along with its context. Its cognate antigen is unknown. This sample is drawn from a study of vaccination and CD4 T cells after COVID-19. Study-level background: SARS-CoV-2 positivity in convalescent patients was established by nasal swab PCR; some ten had mild and one severe disease. Two of the convalescents were Hispanic, and the group consisted of six males and four females. The study drew post-COVID samples a median roughly 100 days after diagnosis (range 35 to 161).

The germline CDR1 and CDR2 sequences are MNHEY and SVGAGI. V lost 0 bases, J lost 6 bases, and 6 bases stayed unmatched. This CDR3 contains 15 residues. Described time point: late sampling 161 to 241 days after vaccination in three convalescent patients. The treatment is: roughly ten-day PBMC culture with coronavirus spike peptide pools or control peptides (ViraFEST assay). Oncomine TCR Beta short-read sequencing was applied to DNA from cultured CD4+ T cells. TCRdb used MiXCR to reprocess the PCR reads, holding one entry per CDR3 protein. The sample carries roughly 15,000 distinct CDR3 sequences, under 60% recorded once.

This clonotype was obtained from a human donor who had recovered from COVID-19. The chain recombines TRBV6-5 with TRBJ2-7, with 9 positions matching TRBD2. The sample consisted of CD4+ T cells from blood, cultured in vitro, taken about 7 months after SARS-CoV-2 vaccination. The DNA of the CDR3 is TGTGCCAGCAGTTACTCTGCTAGCGGGATCGGCGAGCAGTACTTC. Translated: CASSYSASGIGEQYF.